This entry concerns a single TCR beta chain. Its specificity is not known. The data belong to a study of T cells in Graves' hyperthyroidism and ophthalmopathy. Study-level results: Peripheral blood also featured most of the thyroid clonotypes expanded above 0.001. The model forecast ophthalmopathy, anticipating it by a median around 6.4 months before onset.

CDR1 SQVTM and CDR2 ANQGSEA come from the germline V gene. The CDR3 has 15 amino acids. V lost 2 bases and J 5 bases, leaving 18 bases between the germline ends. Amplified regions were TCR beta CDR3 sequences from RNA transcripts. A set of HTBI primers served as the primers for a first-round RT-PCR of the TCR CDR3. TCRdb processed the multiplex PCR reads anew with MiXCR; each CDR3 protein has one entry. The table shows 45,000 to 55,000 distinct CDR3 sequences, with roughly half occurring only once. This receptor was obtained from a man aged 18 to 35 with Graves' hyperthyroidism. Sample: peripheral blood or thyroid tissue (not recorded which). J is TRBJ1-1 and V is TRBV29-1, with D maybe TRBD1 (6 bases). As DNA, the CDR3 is TGCAGCGTTGAAAACCTAAGGGTCAGGGGAACTGAAGCTTTCTTT. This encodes CSVENLRVRGTEAFF.